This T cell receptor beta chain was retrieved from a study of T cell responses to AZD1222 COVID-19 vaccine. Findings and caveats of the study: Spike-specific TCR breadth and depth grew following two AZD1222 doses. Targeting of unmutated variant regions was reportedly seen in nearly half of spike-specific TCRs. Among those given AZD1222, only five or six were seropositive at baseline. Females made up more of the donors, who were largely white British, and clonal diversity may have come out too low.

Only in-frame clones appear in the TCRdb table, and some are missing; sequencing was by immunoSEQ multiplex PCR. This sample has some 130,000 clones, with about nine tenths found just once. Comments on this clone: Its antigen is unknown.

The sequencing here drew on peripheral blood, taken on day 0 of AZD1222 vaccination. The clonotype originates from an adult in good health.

CDR3 in DNA: TGTGCCAGCAGTCCACCGGACAGGGACGGAAACACCATATATTTT. It encodes CASSPPDRDGNTIYF. The chain carries TRBV28 and TRBJ1-3; 8 bases map to TRBD1. The V gene end was trimmed by 5 bases and the J gene end by 4 bases; junction bases not matched to a gene: 7. The CDR3 has 15 residues. The V gene's germline CDR1 is MDHEN and CDR2 SYDVKM.